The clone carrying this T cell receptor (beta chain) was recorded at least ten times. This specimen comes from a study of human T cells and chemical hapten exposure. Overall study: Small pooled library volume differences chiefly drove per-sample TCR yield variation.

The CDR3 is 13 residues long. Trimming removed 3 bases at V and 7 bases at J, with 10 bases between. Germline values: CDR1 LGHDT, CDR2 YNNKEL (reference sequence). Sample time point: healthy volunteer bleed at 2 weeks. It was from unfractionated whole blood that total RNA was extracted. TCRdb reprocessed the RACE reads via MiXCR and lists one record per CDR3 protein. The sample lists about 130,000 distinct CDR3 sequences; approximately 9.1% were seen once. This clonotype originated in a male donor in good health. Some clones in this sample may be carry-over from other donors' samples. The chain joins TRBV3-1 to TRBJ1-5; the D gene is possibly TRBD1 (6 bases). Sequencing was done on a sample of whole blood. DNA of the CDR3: TGTGCCAGCAGCCAGGCACAGGGCCAGCCCCAGCATTTT. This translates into CASSQAQGQPQHF.